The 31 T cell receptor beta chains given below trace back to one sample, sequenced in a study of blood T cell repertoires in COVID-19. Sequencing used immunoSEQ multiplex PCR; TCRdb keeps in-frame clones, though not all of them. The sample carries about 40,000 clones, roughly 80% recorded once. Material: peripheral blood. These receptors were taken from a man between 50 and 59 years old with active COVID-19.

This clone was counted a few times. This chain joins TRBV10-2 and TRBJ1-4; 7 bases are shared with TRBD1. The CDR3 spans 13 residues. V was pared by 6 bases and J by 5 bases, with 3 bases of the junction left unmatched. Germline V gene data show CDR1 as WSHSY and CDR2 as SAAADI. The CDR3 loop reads CASSGTENEKLFF. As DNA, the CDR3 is TGCGCCAGCAGCGGGACAGAGAATGAAAAACTGTTTTTT.

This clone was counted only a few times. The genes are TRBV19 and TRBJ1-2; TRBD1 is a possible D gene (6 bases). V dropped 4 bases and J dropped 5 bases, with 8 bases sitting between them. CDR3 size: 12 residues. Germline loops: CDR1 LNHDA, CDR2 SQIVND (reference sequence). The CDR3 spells CASSTGQYGYTF. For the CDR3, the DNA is TGTGCCAGTAGTACAGGACAGTATGGCTACACCTTC. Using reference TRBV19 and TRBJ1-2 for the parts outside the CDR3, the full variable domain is DGGITQSPKYLFRKEGQNVTLSCEQNLNHDAMYWYRQDPGQGLRLIYYSQIVNDFQKGDIAEGYSVSREKKESFPLTVTSAQKNPTAFYLCASSTGQYGYTFGSGTRLTVV.

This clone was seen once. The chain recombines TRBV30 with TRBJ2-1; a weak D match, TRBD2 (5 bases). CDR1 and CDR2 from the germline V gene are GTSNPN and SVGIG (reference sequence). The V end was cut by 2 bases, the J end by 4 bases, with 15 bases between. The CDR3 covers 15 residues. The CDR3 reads CAWSWNGRVYNEQFF. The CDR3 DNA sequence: TGTGCCTGGAGTTGGAATGGGCGGGTTTACAATGAGCAGTTCTTC.

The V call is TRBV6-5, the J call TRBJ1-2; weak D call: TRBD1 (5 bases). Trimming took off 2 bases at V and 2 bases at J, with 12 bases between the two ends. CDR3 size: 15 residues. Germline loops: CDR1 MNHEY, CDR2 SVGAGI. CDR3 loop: CASSYGLGENYGYTF. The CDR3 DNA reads TGTGCCAGCAGTTACGGTCTAGGGGAAAACTATGGCTACACCTTC.

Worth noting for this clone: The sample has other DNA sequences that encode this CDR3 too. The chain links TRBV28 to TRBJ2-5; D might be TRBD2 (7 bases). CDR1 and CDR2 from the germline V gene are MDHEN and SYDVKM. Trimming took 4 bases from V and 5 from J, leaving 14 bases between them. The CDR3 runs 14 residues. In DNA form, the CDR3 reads TGTGCCAGCAGTTCGCCCGGGGGGCGGGAGACCCAGTACTTC. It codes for CASSSPGGRETQYF. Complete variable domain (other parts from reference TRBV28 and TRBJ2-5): DVKVTQSSRYLVKRTGEKVFLECVQDMDHENMFWYRQDPGLGLRLIYFSYDVKMKEKGDIPEGYSVSREKKERFSLILESASTNQTSMYLCASSSPGGRETQYFGPGTRLLVL.

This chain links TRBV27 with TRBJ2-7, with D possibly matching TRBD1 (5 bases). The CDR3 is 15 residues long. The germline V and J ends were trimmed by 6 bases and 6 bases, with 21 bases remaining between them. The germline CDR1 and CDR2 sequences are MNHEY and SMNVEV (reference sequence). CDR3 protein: CASSRSRGGTSEQYF. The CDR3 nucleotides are TGTGCCAGCAGCCGTTCAAGGGGTGGAACGAGCGAGCAGTACTTC.

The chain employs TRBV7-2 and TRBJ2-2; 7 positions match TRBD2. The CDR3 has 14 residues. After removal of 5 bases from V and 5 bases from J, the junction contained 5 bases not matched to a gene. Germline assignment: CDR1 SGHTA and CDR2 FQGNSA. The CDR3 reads CASSQRGGTGELFF. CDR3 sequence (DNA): TGTGCCAGCAGCCAAAGGGGAGGGACCGGGGAGCTGTTTTTT.

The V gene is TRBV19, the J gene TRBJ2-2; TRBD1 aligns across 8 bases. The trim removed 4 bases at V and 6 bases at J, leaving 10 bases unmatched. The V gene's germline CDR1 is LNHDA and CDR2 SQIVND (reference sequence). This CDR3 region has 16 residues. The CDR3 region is CASSTWKTGEAGELFF. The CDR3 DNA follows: TGTGCCAGTAGTACGTGGAAGACAGGGGAGGCCGGGGAGCTGTTTTTT.

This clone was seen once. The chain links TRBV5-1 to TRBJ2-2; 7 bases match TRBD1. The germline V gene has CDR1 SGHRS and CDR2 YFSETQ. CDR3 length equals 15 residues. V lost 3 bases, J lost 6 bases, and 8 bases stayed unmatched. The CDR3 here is CASSSLTGLSGELFF. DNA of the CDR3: TGCGCCAGCAGCTCCCTGACAGGGCTCTCCGGGGAGCTGTTTTTT.

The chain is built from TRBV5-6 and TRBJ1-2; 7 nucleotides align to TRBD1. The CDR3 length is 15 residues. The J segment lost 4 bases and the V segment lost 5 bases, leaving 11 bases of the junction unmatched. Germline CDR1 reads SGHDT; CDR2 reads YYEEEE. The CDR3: CASRFGRQGIYGYTF. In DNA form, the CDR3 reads TGTGCCAGCAGGTTTGGTCGACAGGGAATCTATGGCTACACCTTC. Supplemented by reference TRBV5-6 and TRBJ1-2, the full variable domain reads DAGVTQSPTHLIKTRGQQVTLRCSPKSGHDTVSWYQQALGQGPQFIFQYYEEEERQRGNFPDRFSGHQFPNYSSELNVNALLLGDSALYLCASRFGRQGIYGYTFGSGTRLTVV.

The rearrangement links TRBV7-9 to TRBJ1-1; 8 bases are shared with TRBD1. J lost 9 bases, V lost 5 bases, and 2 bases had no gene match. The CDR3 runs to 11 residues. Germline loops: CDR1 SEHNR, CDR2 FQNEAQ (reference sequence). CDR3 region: CASSRDRKAFF. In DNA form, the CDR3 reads TGTGCCAGCAGCCGGGACAGGAAAGCTTTCTTT.

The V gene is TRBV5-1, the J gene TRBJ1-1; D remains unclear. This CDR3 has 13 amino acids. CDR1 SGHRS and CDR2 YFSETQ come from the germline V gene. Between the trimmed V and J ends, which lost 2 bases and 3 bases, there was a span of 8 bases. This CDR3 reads CASSFLSYTEAFF. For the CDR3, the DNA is TGCGCCAGCAGCTTTTTGTCTTACACTGAAGCTTTCTTT.

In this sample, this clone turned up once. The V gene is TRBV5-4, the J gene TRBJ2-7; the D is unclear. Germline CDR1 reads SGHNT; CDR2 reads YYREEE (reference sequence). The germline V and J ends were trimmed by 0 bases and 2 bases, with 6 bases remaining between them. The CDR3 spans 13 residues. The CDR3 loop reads CASSLGRAYEQYF. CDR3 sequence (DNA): TGTGCCAGCAGCTTGGGAAGAGCCTACGAGCAGTACTTC.

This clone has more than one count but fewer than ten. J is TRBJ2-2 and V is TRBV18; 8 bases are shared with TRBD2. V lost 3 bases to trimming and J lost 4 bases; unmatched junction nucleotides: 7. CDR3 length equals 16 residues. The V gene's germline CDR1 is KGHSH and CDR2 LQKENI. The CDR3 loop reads CASSPNPAGVTGELFF. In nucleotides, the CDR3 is TGTGCCAGCTCACCCAATCCAGCGGGGGTCACCGGGGAGCTGTTTTTT.

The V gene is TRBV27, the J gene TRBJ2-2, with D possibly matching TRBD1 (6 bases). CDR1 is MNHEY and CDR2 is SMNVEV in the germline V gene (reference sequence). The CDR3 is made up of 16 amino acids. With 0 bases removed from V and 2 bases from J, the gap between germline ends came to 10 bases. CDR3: CASSLSGTLNTGELFF. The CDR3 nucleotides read TGTGCCAGCAGTTTATCCGGGACACTAAACACCGGGGAGCTGTTTTTT.

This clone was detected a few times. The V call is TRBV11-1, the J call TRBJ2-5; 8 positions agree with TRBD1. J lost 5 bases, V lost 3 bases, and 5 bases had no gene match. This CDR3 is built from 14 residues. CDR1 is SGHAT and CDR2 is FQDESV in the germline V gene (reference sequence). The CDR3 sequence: CASSLSGGLETQYF. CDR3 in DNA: TGTGCCAGCAGCTTGTCAGGGGGCCTGGAGACCCAGTACTTC.

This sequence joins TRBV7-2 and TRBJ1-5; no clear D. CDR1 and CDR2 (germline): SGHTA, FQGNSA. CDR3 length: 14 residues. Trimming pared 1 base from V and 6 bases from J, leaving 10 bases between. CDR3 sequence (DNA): TGTGCCAGCAGCTTAGAAGGTCGGGGTCAGCCCCAGCATTTT. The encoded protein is CASSLEGRGQPQHF.

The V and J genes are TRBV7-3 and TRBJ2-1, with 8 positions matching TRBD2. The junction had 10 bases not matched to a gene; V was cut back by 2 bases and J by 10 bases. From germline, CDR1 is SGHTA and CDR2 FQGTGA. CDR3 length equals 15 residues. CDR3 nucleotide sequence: TGTGCCAGCAGCTTAGCCCCAGCGGGGGCGTGGGAGCAGTTCTTC. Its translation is CASSLAPAGAWEQFF.

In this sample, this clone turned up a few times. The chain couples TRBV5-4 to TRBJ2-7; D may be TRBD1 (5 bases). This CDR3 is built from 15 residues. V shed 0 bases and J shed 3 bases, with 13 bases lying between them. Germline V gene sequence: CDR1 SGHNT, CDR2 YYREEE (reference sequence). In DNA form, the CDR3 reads TGTGCCAGCAGCTTGGGGGCAGGGTTAATCTACGAGCAGTACTTC. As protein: CASSLGAGLIYEQYF.

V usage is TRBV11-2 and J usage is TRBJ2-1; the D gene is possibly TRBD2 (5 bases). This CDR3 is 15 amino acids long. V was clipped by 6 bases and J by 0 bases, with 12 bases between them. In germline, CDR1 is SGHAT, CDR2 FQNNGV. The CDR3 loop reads CASSLRGSSYNEQFF. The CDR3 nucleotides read TGTGCCAGCAGTCTTAGAGGGAGCTCCTACAATGAGCAGTTCTTC. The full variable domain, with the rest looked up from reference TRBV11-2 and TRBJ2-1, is EAGVAQSPRYKIIEKRQSVAFWCNPISGHATLYWYQQILGQGPKLLIQFQNNGVVDDSQLPKDRFSAERLKGVDSTLKIQPAKLEDSAVYLCASSLRGSSYNEQFFGPGTRLTVL.

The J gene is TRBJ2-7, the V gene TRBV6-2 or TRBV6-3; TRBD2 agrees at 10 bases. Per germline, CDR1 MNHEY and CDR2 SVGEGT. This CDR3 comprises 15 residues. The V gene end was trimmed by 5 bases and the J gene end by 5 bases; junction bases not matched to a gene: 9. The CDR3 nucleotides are TGTGCCAGCAGTCTACAAAGCGGGGGGGCCGACGAGCAGTACTTC. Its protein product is CASSLQSGGADEQYF.

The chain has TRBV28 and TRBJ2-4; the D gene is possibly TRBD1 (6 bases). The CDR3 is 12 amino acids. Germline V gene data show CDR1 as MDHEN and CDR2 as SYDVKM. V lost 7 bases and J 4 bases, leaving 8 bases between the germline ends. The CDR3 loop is CASTDRKNIQYF. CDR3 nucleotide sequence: TGTGCCAGCACGGACAGAAAAAACATTCAGTACTTC.

The CDR3 coding sequence is TGTGCCACCAGTGATCCGGGACTTTTCCAAGAGACCCAGTACTTC. It translates to CATSDPGLFQETQYF. The rearrangement uses TRBV24-1 and TRBJ2-5; D possibly corresponds to TRBD2 (6 bases). This CDR3 contains 15 residues. Germline-derived CDR1 and CDR2 are KGHDR and SFDVKD. Trimming pared 3 bases from V and 1 base from J, leaving 11 bases between.

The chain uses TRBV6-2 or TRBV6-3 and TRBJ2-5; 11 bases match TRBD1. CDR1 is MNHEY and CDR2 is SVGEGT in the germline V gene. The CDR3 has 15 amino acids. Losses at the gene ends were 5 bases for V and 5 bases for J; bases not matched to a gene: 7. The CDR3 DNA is TGTGCCAGCAGTGACGGACAGGGGGCATGGGAGACCCAGTACTTC. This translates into CASSDGQGAWETQYF.

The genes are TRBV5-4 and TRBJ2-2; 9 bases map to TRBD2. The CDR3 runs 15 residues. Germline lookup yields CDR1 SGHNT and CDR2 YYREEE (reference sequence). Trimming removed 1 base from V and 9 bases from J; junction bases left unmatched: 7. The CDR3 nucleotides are TGTGCCAGCAGCTTGACGCGCGGGGGGGCCAGGGAGCTGTTTTTT. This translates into CASSLTRGGARELFF.

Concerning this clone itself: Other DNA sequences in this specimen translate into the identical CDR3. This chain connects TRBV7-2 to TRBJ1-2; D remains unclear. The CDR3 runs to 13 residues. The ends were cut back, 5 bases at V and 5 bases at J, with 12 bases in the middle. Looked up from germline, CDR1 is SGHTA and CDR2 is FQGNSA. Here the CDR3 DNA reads TGTGCCAGCAGCCGTGGGCAGTTGTATGGCTACACCTTC. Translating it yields CASSRGQLYGYTF.

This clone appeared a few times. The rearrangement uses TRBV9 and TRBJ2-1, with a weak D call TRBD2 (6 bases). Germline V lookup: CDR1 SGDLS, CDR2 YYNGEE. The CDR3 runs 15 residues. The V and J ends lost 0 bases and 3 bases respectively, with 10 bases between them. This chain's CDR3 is CASSVGRESYNEQFF. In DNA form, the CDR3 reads TGTGCCAGCAGCGTAGGCCGGGAGAGCTACAATGAGCAGTTCTTC.

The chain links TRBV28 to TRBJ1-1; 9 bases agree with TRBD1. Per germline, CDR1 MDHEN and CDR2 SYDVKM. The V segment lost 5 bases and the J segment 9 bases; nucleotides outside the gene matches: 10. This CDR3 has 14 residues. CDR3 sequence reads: CASSRTGVLSQAFF. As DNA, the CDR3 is TGTGCCAGCAGTCGGACAGGGGTTCTCTCCCAAGCTTTCTTT.

The CDR3 sequence is CASSTETGGKSVGNTIYF. CDR3 bases: TGTGCCAGCAGCACAGAAACAGGGGGCAAATCGGTAGGAAACACCATATATTTT. The chain joins TRBV13 to TRBJ1-3, with 9 positions matching TRBD1. The CDR3 consists of 18 residues. V was clipped by 5 bases and J by 4 bases; unmatched bases: 15. CDR1 is PRHDT, CDR2 FYEKMQ, per germline (reference sequence).

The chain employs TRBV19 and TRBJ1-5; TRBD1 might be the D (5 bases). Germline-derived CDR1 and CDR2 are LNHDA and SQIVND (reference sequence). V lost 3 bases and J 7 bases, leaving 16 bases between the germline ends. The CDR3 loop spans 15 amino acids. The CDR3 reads CASSIPTGVGQPQHF. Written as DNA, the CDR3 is TGTGCCAGTAGTATCCCTACAGGAGTTGGGCAGCCCCAGCATTTT.

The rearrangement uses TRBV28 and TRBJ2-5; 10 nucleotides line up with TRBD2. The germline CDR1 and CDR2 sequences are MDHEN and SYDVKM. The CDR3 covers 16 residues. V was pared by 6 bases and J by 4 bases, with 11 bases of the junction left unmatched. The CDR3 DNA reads TGTGCCAGCAGCCCCAGCGGGAGGGCACGCCGAGAGACCCAGTACTTC. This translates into CASSPSGRARRETQYF.